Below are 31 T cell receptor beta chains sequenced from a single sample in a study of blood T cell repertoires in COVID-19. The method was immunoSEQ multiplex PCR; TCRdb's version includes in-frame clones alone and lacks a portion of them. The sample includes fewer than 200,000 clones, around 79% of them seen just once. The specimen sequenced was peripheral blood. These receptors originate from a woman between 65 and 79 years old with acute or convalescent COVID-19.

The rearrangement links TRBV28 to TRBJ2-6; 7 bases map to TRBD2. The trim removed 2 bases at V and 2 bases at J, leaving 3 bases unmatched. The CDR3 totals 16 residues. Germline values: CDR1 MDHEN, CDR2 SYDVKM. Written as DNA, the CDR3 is TGTGCCAGCAGTTTACCCGGGGGGACTGGGGCCAACGTCCTGACTTTC. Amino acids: CASSLPGGTGANVLTF.

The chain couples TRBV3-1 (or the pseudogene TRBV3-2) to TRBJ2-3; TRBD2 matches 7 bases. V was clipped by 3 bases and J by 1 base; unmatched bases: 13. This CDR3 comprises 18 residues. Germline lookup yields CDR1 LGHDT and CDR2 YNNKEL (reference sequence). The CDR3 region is CASSQGFGGRLGTDTQYF. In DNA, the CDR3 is TGTGCCAGCAGCCAGGGGTTTGGCGGGAGATTGGGCACAGATACGCAGTATTTT.

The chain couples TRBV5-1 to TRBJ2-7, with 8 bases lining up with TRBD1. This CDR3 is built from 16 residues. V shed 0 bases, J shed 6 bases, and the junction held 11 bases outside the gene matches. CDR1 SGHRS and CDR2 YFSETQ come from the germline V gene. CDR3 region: CASSLAQGAVLSEQYF. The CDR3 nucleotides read TGCGCCAGCAGCTTGGCCCAGGGGGCTGTTTTAAGCGAGCAGTACTTC.

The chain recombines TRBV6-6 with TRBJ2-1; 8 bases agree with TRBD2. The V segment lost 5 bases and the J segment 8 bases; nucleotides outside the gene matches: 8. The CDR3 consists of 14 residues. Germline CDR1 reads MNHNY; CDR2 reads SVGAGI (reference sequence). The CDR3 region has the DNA TGTGCCAGCAGTCCTGATCTAGCGGGCTATGAGCAGTTCTTC. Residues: CASSPDLAGYEQFF.

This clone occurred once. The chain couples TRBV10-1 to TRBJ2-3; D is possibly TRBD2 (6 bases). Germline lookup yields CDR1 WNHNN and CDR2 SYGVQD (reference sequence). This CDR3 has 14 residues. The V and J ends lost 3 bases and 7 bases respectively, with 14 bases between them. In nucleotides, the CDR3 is TGCGCCAGCAGTGACGGAGGGCAAAGGCATACGCAGTATTTT. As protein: CASSDGGQRHTQYF.

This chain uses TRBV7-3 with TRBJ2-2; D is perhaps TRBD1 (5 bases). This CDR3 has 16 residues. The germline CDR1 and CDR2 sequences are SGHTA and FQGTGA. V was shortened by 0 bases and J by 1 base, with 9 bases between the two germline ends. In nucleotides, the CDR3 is TGTGCCAGCAGCTTAACAGGTGGACAGAACACCGGGGAGCTGTTTTTT. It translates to CASSLTGGQNTGELFF.

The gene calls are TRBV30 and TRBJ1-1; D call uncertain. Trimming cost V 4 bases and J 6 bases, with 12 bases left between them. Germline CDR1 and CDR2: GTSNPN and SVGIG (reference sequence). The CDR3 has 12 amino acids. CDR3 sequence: CAWTVAGAEAFF. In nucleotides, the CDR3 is TGTGCCTGGACGGTGGCGGGCGCTGAAGCTTTCTTT.

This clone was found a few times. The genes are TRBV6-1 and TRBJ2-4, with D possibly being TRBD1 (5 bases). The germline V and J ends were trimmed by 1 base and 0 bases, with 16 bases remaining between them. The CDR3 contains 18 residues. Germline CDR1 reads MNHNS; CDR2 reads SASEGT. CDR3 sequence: CASSEVKGPVVAKNIQYF. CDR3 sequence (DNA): TGTGCCAGCAGTGAAGTCAAGGGGCCAGTCGTAGCCAAAAACATTCAGTACTTC.

The CDR3 loop is CASSLTSGTSGIYSYEQYF. Here the CDR3 DNA reads TGTGCCAGCAGCCTAACCTCCGGGACTAGCGGGATATACTCCTACGAGCAGTACTTC. This chain uses TRBV11-2 with TRBJ2-7, with 13 bases that match TRBD2. V was pared by 5 bases and J by 0 bases, with 13 bases of the junction left unmatched. Germline lookup yields CDR1 SGHAT and CDR2 FQNNGV. The CDR3 totals 19 residues.

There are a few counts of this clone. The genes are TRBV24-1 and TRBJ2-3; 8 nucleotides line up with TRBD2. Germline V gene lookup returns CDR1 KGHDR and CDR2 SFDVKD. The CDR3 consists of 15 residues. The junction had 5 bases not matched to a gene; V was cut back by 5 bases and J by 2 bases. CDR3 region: CATSARGGITDTQYF. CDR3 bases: TGTGCCACCAGTGCCCGGGGGGGGATCACAGATACGCAGTATTTT.

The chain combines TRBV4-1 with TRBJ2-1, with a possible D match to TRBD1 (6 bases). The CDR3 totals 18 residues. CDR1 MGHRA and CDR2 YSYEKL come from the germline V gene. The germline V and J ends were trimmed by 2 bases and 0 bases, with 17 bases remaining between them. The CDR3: CASSQFMIDRSSYNEQFF. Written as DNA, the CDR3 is TGCGCCAGCAGCCAATTTATGATCGACAGGAGCTCCTACAATGAGCAGTTCTTC.

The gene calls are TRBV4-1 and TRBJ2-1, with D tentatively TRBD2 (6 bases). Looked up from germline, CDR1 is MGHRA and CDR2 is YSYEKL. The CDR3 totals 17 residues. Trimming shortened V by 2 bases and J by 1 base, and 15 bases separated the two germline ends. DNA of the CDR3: TGCGCCAGCAGCCAACCCCGACTAGTCAGGTCCTACAATGAGCAGTTCTTC. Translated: CASSQPRLVRSYNEQFF.

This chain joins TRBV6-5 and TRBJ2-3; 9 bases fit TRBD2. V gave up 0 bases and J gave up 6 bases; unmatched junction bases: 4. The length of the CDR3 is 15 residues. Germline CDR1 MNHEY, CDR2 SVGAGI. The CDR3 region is CASSYSGGRVDTQYF. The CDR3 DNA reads TGTGCCAGCAGTTACTCGGGCGGGAGGGTCGATACGCAGTATTTT.

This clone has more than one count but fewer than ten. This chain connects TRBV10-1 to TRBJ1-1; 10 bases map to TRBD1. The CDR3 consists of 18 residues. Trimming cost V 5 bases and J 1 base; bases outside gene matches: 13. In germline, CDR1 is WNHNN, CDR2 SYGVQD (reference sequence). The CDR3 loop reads CASSSLPGQGKTNTEAFF. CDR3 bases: TGCGCCAGCAGTTCACTACCGGGACAGGGGAAGACGAACACTGAAGCTTTCTTT.

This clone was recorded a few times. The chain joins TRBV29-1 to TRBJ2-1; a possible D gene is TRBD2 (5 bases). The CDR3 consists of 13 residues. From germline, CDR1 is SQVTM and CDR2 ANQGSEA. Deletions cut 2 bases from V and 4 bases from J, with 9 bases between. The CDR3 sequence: CSVEMTNYNEQFF. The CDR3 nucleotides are TGCAGCGTTGAAATGACTAATTACAATGAGCAGTTCTTC.

CDR3 residues: CSAGQGYQETQYF. CDR3 nucleotides: TGCAGCGCCGGGCAGGGTTATCAAGAGACCCAGTACTTC. The chain combines TRBV29-1 with TRBJ2-5, with D possibly TRBD1 on 5 matching bases. Germline assignment: CDR1 SQVTM and CDR2 ANQGSEA. The ends were cut back, 7 bases at V and 2 bases at J, with 14 bases in the middle. The CDR3 totals 13 residues.

For the CDR3, the DNA is TGTGCTAGTGGTTCCGGACAGGGGCGCATAAATGAGCAGTTCTTC. Translated: CASGSGQGRINEQFF. This chain joins TRBV12-5 and TRBJ2-1; 9 bases align to TRBD1. Germline V gene data show CDR1 as LGHNT and CDR2 as FRNRAP. This CDR3 is built from 15 residues. Germline trimming cut 4 bases from V and 7 bases from J; bases unmatched to any gene: 8.

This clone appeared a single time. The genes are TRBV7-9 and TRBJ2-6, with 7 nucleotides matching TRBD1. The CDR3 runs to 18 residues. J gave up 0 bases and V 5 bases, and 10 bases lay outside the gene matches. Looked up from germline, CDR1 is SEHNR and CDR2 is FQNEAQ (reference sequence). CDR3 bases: TGTGCCAGCAGCATACTACAGGGGCAGAGCTCTGGGGCCAACGTCCTGACTTTC. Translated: CASSILQGQSSGANVLTF.

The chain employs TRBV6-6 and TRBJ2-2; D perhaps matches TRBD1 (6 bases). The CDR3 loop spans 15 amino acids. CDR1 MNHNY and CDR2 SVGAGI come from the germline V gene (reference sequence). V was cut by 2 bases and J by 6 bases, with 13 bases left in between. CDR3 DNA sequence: TGTGCCAGCAGTTACCCAATCAGGGGTGCCGGGGAGCTGTTTTTT. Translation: CASSYPIRGAGELFF.

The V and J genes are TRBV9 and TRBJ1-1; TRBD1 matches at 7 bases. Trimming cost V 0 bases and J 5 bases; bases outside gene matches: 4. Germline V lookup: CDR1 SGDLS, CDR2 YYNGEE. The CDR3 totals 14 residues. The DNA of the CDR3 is TGTGCCAGCAGCGTAGATGCGGACAGGACTGAAGCTTTCTTT. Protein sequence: CASSVDADRTEAFF.

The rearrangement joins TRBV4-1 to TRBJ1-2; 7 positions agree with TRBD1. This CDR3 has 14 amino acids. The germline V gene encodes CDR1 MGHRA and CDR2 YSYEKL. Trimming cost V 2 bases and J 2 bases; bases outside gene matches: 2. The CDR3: CASSQRQGNYGYTF. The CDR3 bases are TGCGCCAGCAGCCAACGACAGGGAAACTATGGCTACACCTTC.

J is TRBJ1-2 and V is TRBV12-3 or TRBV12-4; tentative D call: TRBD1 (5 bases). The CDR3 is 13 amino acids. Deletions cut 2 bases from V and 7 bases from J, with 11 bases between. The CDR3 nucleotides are TGTGCCAGCAGTTTAAGTACAGGTGGTGGCTACACCTTC. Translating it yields CASSLSTGGGYTF.

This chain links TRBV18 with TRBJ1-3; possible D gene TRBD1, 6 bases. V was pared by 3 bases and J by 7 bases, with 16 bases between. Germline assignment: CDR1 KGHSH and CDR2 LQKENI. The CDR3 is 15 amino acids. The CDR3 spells CASSPPSGGANTIYF. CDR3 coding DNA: TGTGCCAGCTCACCCCCGAGCGGGGGGGCGAACACCATATATTTT.

This chain's CDR3 is CASSAHLTSGAETQYF. DNA for the CDR3: TGTGCCAGCAGCGCACATTTGACTAGCGGGGCAGAGACCCAGTACTTC. V is TRBV9 and J is TRBJ2-5, with 11 bases that match TRBD2. J gave up 4 bases and V 3 bases, and 8 bases lay outside the gene matches. Per germline, CDR1 SGDLS and CDR2 YYNGEE. This CDR3 contains 16 residues.

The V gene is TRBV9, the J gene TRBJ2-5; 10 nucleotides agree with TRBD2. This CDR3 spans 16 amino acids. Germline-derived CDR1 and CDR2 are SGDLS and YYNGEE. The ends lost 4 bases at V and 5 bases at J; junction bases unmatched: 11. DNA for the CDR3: TGTGCCAGCAGCTTCCTTCCCAGCGGGAGGGGGGAGACCCAGTACTTC. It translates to CASSFLPSGRGETQYF.

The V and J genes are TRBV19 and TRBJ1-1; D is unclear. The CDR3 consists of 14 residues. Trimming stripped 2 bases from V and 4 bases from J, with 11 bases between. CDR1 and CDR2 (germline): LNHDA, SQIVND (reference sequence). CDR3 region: CASSISVTPTEAFF. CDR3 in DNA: TGTGCCAGTAGTATAAGCGTCACCCCCACTGAAGCTTTCTTT.

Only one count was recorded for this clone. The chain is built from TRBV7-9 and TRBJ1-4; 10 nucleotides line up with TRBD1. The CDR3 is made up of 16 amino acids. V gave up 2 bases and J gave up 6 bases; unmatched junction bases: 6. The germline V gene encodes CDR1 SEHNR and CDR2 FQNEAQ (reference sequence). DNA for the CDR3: TGTGCCAGCAGCTTATGGGCCGGGACAGGGGATGAAAAACTGTTTTTT. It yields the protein CASSLWAGTGDEKLFF. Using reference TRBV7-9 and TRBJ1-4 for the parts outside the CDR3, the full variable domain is DTGVSQNPRHKITKRGQNVTFRCDPISEHNRLYWYRQTLGQGPEFLTYFQNEAQLEKSRLLSDRFSAERPKGSFSTLEIQRTEQGDSAMYLCASSLWAGTGDEKLFFGSGTQLSVL.

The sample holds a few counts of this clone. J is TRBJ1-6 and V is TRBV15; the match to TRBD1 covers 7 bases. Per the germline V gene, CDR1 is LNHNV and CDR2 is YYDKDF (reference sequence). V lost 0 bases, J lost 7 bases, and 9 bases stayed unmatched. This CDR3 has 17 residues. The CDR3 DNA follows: TGTGCCACCAGCAGAGATGGTAGTAGGGGGCCGAATTCACCCCTCCACTTT. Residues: CATSRDGSRGPNSPLHF.

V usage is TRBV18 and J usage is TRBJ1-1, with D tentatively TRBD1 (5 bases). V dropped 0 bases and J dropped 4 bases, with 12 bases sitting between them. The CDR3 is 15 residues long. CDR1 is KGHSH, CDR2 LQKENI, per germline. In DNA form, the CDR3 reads TGTGCCAGCTCACCACCGATAGGGGCTAGCACTGAAGCTTTCTTT. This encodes CASSPPIGASTEAFF.

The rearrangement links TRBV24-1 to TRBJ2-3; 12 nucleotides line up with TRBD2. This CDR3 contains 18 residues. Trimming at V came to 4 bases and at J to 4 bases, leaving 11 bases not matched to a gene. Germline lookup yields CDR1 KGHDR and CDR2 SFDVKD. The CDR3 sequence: CATSDWTTSGRRADTQYF. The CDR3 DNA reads TGTGCCACCAGTGACTGGACTACTAGCGGGAGGAGGGCAGATACGCAGTATTTT.

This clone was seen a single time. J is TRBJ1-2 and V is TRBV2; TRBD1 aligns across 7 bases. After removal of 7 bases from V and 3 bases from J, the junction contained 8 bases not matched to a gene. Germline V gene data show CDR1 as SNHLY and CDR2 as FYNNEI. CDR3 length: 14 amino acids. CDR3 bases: TGTGCCAGCATCCCCCCAGGGGGATACTATGGCTACACCTTC. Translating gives CASIPPGGYYGYTF. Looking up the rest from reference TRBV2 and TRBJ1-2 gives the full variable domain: EPEVTQTPSHQVTQMGQEVILRCVPISNHLYFYWYRQILGQKVEFLVSFYNNEISEKSEIFDDQFSVERPDGSNFTLKIRSTKLEDSAMYFCASIPPGGYYGYTFGSGTRLTVV.